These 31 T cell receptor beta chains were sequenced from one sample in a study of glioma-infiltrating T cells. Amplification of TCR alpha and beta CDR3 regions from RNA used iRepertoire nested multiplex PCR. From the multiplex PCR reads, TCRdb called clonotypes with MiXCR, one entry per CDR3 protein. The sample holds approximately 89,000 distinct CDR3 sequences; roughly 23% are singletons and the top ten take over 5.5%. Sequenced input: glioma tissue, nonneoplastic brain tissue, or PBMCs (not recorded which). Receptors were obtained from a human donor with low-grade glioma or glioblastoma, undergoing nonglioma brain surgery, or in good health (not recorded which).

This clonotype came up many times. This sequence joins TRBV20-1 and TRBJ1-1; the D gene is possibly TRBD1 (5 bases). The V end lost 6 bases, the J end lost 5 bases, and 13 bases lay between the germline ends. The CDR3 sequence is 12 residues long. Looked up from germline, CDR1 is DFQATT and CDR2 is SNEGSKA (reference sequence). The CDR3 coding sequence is TGCAGTGCGGGGGACGGATTAACTGAAGCTTTCTTT. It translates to CSAGDGLTEAFF.

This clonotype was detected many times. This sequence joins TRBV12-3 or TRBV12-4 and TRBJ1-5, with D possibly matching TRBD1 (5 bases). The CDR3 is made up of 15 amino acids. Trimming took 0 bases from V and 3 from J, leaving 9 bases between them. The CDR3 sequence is CASSLAGRINQPQHF. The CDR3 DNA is TGTGCCAGCAGTTTAGCGGGACGGATCAATCAGCCCCAGCATTTT.

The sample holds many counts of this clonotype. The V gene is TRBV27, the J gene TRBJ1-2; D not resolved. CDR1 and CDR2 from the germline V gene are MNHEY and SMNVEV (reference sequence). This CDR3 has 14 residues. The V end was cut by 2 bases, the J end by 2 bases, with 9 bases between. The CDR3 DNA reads TGTGCCAGCAGTTTAGCGTCACGGAACTATGGCTACACCTTC. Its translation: CASSLASRNYGYTF.

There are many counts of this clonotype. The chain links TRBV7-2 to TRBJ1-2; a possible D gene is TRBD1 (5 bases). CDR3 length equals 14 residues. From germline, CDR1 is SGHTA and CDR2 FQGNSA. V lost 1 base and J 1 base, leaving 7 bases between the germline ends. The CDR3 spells CASSLGGDNYGYTF. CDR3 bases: TGTGCCAGCAGCTTAGGGGGGGATAACTATGGCTACACCTTC.

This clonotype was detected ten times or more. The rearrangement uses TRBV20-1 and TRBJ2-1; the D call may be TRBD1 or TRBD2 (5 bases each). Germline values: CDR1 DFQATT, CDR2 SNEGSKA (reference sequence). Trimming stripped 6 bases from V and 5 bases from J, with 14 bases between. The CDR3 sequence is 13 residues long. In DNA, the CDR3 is TGCAGTGCCAGCTGGGACCTCCACAATGAGCAGTTCTTC. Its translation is CSASWDLHNEQFF.

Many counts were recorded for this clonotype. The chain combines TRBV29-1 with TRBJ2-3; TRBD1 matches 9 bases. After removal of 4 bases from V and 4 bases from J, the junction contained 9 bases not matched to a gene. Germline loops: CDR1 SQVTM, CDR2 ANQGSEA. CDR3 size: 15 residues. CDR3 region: CSVANRDRAADTQYF. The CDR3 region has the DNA TGCAGCGTTGCAAACCGGGACAGGGCGGCAGATACGCAGTATTTT.

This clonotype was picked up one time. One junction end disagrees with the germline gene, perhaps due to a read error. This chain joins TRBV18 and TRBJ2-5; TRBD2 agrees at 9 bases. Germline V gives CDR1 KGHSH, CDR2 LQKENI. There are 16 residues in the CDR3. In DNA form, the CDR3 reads TGTGCCAGCTCACGAACCGGGACTAGCCACCAAGAGATCCAGTACTTC. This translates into CASSRTGTSHQEIQYF.

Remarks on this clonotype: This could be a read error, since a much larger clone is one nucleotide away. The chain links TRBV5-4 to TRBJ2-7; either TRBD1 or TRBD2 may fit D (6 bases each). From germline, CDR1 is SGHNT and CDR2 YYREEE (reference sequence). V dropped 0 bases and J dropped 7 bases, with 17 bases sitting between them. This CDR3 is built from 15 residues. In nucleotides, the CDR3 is TGTGCCAGCAGCTTGGGAGGGGGGCTACGCAATGAGCAGTACTTC. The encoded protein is CASSLGGGLRNEQYF.

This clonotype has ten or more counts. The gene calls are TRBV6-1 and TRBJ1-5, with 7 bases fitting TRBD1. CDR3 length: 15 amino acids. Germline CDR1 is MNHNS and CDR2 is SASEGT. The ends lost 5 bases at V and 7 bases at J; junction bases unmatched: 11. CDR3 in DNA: TGTGCCAGCAGTCTGACGACAGGGAAGGGACAGCCCCAGCATTTT. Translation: CASSLTTGKGQPQHF.

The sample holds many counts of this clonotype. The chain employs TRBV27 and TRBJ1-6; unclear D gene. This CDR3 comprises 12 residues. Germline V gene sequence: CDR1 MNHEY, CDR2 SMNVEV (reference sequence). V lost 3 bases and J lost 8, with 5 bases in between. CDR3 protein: CASSFNHSPLHF. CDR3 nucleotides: TGTGCCAGCAGTTTTAATCATTCACCCCTCCACTTT.

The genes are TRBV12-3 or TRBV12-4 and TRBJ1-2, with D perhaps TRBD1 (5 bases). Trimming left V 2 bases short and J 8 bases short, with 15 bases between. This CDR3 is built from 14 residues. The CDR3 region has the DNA TGTGCCAGCAGTTTAATCAACAGGCAGGACGGCTACACCTTC. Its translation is CASSLINRQDGYTF.

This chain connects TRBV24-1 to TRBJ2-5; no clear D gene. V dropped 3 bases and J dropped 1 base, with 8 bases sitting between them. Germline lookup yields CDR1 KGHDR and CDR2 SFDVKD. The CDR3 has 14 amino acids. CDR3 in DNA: TGTGCCACCAGTGATCACAACTCCCAAGAGACCCAGTACTTC. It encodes CATSDHNSQETQYF.

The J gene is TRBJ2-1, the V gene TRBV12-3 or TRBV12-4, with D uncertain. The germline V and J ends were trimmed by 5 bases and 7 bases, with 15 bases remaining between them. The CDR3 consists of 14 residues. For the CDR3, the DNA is TGTGCCAGCAGTGCCCCGGCCCGACGGAATGAGCAGTTCTTC. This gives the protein CASSAPARRNEQFF.

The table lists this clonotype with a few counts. CDR3 bases: TGTGCCAGTAGTCCGAGGACTAGCGGGAGCAACGAGCAGTACTTC. The encoded protein is CASSPRTSGSNEQYF. The V call is TRBV19, the J call TRBJ2-7; 13 bases match TRBD2. The CDR3 is 15 residues long. Germline V CDR1 and CDR2: LNHDA, SQIVND (reference sequence). The J segment lost 5 bases and the V segment lost 5 bases, leaving 6 bases of the junction unmatched.

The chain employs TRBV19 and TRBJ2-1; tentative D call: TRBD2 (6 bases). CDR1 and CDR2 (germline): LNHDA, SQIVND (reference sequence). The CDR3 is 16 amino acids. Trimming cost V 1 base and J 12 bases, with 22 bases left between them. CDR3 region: CASSIAGSALYNVQFF. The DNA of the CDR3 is TGTGCCAGTAGTATAGCCGGGAGCGCACTATACAACGTGCAGTTCTTC. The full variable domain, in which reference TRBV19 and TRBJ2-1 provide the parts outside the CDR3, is DGGITQSPKYLFRKEGQNVTLSCEQNLNHDAMYWYRQDPGQGLRLIYYSQIVNDFQKGDIAEGYSVSREKKESFPLTVTSAQKNPTAFYLCASSIAGSALYNVQFFGPGTRLTVL.

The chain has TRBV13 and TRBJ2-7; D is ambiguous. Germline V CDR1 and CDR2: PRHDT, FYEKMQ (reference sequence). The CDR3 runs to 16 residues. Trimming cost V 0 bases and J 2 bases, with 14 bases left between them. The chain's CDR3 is CASSLGRQAPPYEQYF. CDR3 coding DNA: TGTGCCAGCAGCTTAGGCCGTCAAGCGCCTCCCTACGAGCAGTACTTC.

CDR3 sequence reads: CSVEEGNQPQHF. Written as DNA, the CDR3 is TGCAGCGTTGAGGAGGGTAATCAGCCCCAGCATTTT. The rearrangement joins TRBV29-1 to TRBJ1-5; D remains ambiguous. The CDR3 sequence is 12 residues long. Looked up from germline, CDR1 is SQVTM and CDR2 is ANQGSEA. V was pared by 3 bases and J by 4 bases, with 7 bases between. The variable domain in full, completed from reference TRBV29-1 and TRBJ1-5, reads SAVISQKPSRDICQRGTSLTIQCQVDSQVTMMFWYRQQPGQSLTLIATANQGSEATYESGFVIDKFPISRPNLTFSTLTVSNMSPEDSSIYLCSVEEGNQPQHFGDGTRLSIL.

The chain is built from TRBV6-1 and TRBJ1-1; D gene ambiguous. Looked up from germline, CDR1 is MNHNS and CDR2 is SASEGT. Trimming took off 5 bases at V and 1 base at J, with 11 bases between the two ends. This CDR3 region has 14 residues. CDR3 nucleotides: TGTGCCAGCAGTAACTCCCGGGAGAACACTGAAGCTTTCTTT. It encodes CASSNSRENTEAFF.

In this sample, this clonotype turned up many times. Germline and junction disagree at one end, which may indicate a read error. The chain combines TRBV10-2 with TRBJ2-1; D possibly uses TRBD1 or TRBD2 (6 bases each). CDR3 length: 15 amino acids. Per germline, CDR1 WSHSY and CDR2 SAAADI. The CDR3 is CASNEGGSSYNEQFF. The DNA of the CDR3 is TGCGCCAGCAATGAGGGGGGTAGCTCCTACAATGAGCAGTTCTTC.

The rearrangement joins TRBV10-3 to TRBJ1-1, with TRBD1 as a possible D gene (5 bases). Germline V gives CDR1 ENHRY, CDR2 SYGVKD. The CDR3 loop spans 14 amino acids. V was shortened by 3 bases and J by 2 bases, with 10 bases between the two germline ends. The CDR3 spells CAISERDGNTEAFF. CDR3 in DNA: TGTGCCATCAGTGAACGGGACGGAAACACTGAAGCTTTCTTT.

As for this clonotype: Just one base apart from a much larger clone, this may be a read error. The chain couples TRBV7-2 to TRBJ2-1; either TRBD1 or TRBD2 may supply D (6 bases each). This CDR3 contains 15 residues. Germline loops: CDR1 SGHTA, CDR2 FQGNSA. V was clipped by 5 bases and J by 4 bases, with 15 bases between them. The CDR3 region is CASSLGGLAYNEQFF. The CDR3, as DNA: TGTGCCAGCAGCCTTGGGGGGCTGGCTTACAATGAGCAGTTCTTC.

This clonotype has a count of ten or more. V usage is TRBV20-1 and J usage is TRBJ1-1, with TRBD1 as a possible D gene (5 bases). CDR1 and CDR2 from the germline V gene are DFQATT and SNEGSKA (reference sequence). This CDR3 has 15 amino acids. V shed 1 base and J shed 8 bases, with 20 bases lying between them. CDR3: CSARVPTGLEGEAFF. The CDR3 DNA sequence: TGCAGTGCTAGAGTGCCCACGGGACTGGAAGGGGAAGCTTTCTTT.

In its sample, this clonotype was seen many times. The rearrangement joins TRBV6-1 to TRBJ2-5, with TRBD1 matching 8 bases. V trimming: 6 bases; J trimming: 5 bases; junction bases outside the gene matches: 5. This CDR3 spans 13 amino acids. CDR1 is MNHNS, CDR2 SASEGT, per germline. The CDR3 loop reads CASSMTGVETQYF. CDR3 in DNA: TGTGCCAGCAGCATGACAGGGGTGGAGACCCAGTACTTC.

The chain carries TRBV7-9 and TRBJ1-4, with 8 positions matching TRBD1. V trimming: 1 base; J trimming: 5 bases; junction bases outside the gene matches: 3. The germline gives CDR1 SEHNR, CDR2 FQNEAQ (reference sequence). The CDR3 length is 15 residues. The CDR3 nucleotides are TGTGCCAGCAGCTTAGTGGGACAGGCCAATGAAAAACTGTTTTTT. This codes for CASSLVGQANEKLFF.

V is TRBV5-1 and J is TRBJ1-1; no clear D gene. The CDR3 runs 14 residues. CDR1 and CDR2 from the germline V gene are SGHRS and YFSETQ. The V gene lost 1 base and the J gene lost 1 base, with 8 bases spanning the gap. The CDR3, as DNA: TGCGCCAGCAGCTTGTCACAGAGGAACACTGAAGCTTTCTTT. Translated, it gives CASSLSQRNTEAFF.

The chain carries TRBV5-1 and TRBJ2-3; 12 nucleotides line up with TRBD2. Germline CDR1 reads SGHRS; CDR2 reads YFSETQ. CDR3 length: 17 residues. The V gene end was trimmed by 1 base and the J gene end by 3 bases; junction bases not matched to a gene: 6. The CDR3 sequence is CASSLRRLAGATDTQYF. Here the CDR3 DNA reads TGCGCCAGCAGCTTGCGCCGACTAGCGGGAGCAACAGATACGCAGTATTTT.

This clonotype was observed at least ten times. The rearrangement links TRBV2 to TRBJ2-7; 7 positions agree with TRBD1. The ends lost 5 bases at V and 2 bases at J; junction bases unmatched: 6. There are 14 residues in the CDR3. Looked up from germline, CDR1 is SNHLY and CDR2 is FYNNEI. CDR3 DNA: TGTGCCAGCAGTCGACTGACAGGGCCCTACGAGCAGTACTTC. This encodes CASSRLTGPYEQYF. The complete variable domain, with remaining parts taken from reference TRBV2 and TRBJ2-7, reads EPEVTQTPSHQVTQMGQEVILRCVPISNHLYFYWYRQILGQKVEFLVSFYNNEISEKSEIFDDQFSVERPDGSNFTLKIRSTKLEDSAMYFCASSRLTGPYEQYFGPGTRLTVT.

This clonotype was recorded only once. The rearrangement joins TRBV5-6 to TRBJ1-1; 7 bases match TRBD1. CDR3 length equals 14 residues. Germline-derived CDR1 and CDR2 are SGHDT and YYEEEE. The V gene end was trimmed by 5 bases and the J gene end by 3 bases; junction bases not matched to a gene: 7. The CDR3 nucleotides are TGTGCCAGCAGAAAGACAGGGAGGGACACTGAAGCTTTCTTT. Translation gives CASRKTGRDTEAFF.

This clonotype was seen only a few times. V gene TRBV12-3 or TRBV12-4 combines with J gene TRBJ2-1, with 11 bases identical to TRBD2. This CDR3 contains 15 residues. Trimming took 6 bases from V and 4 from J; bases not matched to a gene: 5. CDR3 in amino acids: CASRATSGGYNEQFF. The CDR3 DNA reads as TGTGCCAGCAGAGCTACTAGCGGGGGATACAATGAGCAGTTCTTC.

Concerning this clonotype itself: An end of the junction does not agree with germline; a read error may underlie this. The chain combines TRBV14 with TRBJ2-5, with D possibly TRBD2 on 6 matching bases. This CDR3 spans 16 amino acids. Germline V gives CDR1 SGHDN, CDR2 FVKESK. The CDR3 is CASSYHLRDAQKTQYF. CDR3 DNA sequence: TGTGCCAGCAGCTATCACCTGCGGGACGCCCAAAAGACCCAGTACTTC.

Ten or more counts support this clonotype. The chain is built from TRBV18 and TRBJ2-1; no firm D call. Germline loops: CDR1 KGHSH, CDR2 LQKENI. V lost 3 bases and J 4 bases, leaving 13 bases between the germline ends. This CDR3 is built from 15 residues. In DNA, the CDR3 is TGTGCCAGCTCACCGTTCTCACAGAATTACAATGAGCAGTTCTTC. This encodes CASSPFSQNYNEQFF.